The T cell receptor (beta chain) under discussion was sequenced for a study of identical twins. Study results and limitations: Analyses of zero insertions could, in part, be confounded by invariant MAIT and iNKT cells.

In this sample, this clonotype turned up a few times. Its antigen is still unknown. Every one of the donors was a healthy Caucasian. Germline lookup yields CDR1 LNHNV and CDR2 YYDKDF (reference sequence). The CDR3 contains 13 residues. Trimming removed 0 bases at V and 5 bases at J, with 7 bases between. Template switching supplied a universal primer site; unique molecular identifiers were carried on the cDNA. MiXCR, run by TCRdb on the 5' RACE reads, gives a single entry per CDR3 protein. The table records 690,000 or so distinct CDR3 sequences, roughly 6.2% of them present only once. The sequence was obtained from a man between 18 and 29 years old in good health. Sequenced sample: naive T cells sorted from blood. This chain connects TRBV15 to TRBJ2-5, with D uncertain. CDR3 region: CATSRDHLETQYF. CDR3 DNA sequence: TGTGCCACCAGCAGAGACCACCTGGAGACCCAGTACTTC.